This TCR beta chain was identified in a study of cytomegalovirus exposure and HLA in healthy donors. Study at large: Across roughly 400 genotyped donors, about 80% landed in the Caucasian-associated ancestry cluster.

The study, taken as a whole, reports: Later analysis associated a missense DCLRE1C variant with TCR beta V- and J-gene trimming. Cytomegalovirus association was listed for roughly 160 TCR beta chains. It was reported that the classifier diagnosed cytomegalovirus status with high specificity and sensitivity in both the original and validation cohorts.

The germline gives CDR1 SGDLS, CDR2 YYNGEE. CDR3 length equals 16 residues. Unmatched junction bases numbered 10, after V lost 2 bases and J lost 4 bases. A note on this clone: Its antigen is not known.

The PCR contained 60 Vbeta and 13 Jbeta primers. Sequencing was performed with immunoSEQ multiplex PCR; in TCRdb, only in-frame clones are kept and a portion is missing. The sample holds about 120,000 clones; approximately 84% are singletons and the top ten take 0.2% to 0.25%. Input material: PBMCs. The receptor was derived from a man aged 45 to 65 in good health and CMV-seronegative. This chain links TRBV9 with TRBJ2-3; 7 nucleotides align to TRBD2. The CDR3: CASSVSGGIQSDTQYF. CDR3 in DNA: TGTGCCAGCAGCGTTTCGGGGGGAATTCAGTCAGATACGCAGTATTTT.